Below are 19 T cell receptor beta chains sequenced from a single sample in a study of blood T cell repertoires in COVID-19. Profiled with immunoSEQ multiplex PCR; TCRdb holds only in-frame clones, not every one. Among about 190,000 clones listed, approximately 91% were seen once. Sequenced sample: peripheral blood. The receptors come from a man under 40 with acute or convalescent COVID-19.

The CDR3 protein is CASIEGMMNTGELFF. CDR3 nucleotide sequence: TGCGCCAGCATCGAGGGCATGATGAACACCGGGGAGCTGTTTTTT. The rearrangement uses TRBV10-2 and TRBJ2-2; D is perhaps TRBD2 (5 bases). The CDR3 is 15 amino acids. With 7 bases removed from V and 1 base from J, the gap between germline ends came to 13 bases. Per germline, CDR1 WSHSY and CDR2 SAAADI.

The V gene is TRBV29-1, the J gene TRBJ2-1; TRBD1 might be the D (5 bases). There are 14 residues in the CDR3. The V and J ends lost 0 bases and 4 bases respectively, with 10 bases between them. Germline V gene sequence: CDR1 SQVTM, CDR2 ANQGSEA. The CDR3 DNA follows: TGCAGCGTTGAAGATCTGCAGGGTTACAATGAGCAGTTCTTC. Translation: CSVEDLQGYNEQFF.

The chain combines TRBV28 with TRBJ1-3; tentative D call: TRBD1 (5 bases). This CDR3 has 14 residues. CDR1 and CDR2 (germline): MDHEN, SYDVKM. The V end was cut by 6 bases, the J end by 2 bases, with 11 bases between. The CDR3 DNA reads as TGTGCCAGCAGCAGCGGGGGGGCTGGAAACACCATATATTTT. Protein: CASSSGGAGNTIYF.

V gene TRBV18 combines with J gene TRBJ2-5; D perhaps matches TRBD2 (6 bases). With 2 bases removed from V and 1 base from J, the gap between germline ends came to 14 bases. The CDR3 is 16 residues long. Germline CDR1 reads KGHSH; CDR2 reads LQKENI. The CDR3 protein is CASSPFTGDLQETQYF. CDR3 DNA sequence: TGTGCCAGCTCACCATTTACGGGGGACCTCCAAGAGACCCAGTACTTC. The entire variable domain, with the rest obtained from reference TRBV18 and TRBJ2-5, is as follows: NAGVMQNPRHLVRRRGQEARLRCSPMKGHSHVYWYRQLPEEGLKFMVYLQKENIIDESGMPKERFSAEFPKEGPSILRIQQVVRGDSAAYFCASSPFTGDLQETQYFGPGTRLLVL.

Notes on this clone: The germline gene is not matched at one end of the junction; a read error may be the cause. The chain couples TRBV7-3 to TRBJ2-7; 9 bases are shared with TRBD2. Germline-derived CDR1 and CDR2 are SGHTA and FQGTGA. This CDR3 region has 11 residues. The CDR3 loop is CASSPLREGSF. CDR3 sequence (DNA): TGTGCCAGCAGCCCTCTGCGGGAGGGTTCCTTC.

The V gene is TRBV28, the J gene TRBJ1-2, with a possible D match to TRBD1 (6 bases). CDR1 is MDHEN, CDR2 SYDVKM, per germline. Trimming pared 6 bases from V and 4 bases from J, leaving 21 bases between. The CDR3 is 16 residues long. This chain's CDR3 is CASSRSIYRVIYGYTF. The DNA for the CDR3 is TGTGCCAGCAGCCGTTCCATTTACAGGGTTATCTATGGCTACACCTTC.

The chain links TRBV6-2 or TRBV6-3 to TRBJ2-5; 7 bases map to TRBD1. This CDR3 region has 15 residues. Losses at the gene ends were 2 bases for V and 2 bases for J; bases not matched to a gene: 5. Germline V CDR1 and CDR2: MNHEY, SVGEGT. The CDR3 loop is CASSYPRRGQETQYF. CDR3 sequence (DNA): TGTGCCAGCAGTTACCCGCGCAGGGGGCAAGAGACCCAGTACTTC.

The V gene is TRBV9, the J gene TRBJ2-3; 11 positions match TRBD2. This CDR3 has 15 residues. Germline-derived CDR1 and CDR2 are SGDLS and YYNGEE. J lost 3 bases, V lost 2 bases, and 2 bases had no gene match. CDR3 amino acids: CASSVSSGRTDTQYF. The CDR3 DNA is TGTGCCAGCAGCGTGTCTAGCGGGAGGACAGATACGCAGTATTTT.

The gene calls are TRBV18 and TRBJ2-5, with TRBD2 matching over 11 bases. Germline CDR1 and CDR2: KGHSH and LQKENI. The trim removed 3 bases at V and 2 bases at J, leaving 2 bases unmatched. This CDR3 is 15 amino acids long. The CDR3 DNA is TGTGCCAGCTCACCGGGGACTAGCGGACAAGAGACCCAGTACTTC. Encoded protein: CASSPGTSGQETQYF.

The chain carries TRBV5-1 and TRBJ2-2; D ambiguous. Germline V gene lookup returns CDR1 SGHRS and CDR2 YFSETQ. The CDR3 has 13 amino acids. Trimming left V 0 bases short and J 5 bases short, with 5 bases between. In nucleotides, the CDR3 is TGCGCCAGCAGCTTGGGCGGAACCGGGGAGCTGTTTTTT. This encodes CASSLGGTGELFF.

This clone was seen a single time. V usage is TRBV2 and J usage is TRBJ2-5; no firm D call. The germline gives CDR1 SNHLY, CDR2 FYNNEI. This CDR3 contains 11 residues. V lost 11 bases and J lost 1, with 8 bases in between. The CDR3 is CAVGSQETQYF. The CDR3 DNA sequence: TGTGCCGTCGGGTCCCAAGAGACCCAGTACTTC.

The DNA for the CDR3 is TGTGCCAGCTCACCCAGCCCGATCTGGGGGCATGGTAGCAATCAGCCCCAGCATTTT. This translates into CASSPSPIWGHGSNQPQHF. The chain uses TRBV18 and TRBJ1-5, with D possibly TRBD1 on 6 matching bases. This CDR3 spans 19 amino acids. Germline CDR1 reads KGHSH; CDR2 reads LQKENI. Trimming left V 3 bases short and J 0 bases short, with 21 bases between.

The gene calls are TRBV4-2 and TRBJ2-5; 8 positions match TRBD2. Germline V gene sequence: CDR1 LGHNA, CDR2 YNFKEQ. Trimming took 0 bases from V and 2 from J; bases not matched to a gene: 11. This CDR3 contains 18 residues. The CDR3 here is CASSQDSDSGTLQETQYF. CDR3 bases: TGTGCCAGCAGCCAAGATTCCGATAGCGGGACTCTACAAGAGACCCAGTACTTC.

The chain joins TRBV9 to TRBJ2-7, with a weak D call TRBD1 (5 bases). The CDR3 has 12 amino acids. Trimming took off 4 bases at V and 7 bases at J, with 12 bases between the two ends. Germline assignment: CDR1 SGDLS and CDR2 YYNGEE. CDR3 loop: CASSYQGREQYF. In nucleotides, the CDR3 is TGTGCCAGCAGCTATCAGGGTCGGGAGCAGTACTTC.

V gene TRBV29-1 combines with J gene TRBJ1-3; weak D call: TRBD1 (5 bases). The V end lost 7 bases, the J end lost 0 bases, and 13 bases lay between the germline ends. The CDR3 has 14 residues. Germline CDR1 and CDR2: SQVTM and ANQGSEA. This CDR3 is CSALAGGSGNTIYF. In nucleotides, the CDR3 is TGCAGCGCCCTCGCGGGGGGCTCTGGAAACACCATATATTTT.

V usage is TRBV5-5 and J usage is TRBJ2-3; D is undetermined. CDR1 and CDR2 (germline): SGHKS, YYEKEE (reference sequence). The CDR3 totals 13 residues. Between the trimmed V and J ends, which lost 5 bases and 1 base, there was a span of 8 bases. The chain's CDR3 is CASSQFRTDTQYF. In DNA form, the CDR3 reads TGTGCCAGCAGTCAGTTCCGCACAGATACGCAGTATTTT.

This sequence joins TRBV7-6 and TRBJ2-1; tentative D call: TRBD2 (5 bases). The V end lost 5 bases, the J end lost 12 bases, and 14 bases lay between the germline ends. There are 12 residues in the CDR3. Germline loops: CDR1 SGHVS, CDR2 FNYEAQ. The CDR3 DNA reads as TGTGCCAGCAGCCACCCCAGCGGCGGGCAGTTCTTC. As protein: CASSHPSGGQFF.

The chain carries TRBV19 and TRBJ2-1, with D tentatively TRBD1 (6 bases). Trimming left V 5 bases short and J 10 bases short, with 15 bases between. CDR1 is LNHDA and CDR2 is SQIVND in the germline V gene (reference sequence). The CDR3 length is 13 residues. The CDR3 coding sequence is TGTGCCAGTAGTCTCCGGGACACCTACGAGCAGTTCTTC. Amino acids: CASSLRDTYEQFF.

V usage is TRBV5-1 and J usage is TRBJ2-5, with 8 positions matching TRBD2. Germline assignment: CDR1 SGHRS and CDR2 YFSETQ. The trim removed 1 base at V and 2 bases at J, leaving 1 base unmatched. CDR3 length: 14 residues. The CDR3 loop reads CASSLTSGQETQYF. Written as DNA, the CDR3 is TGCGCCAGCAGCTTGACTAGCGGACAAGAGACCCAGTACTTC.